These 9 T cell receptor beta chains originate from one sample sequenced in a study of monozygotic twins with inflammatory bowel disease. For each CDR3 protein, TCRdb gives one entry from its re-call of the 5' RACE reads, without DNA. The sample table includes more than 85,000 distinct CDR3 sequences. The source material was blood. The receptors here all came from a human donor with ulcerative colitis or Crohn's disease, or a healthy co-twin of an affected twin (not recorded which).

The chain carries TRBV7-8 and TRBJ2-7. This CDR3 contains 16 residues. Germline V lookup: CDR1 SGHVS, CDR2 FQNEAQ. The CDR3 here is CASSSSHTPISYEQYF.

CDR3 sequence reads: CASSQVGQVNEQFF. The V call is TRBV3-1, the J call TRBJ2-1; TCRdb returns TRBD1, unconfirmable since there is no DNA. The CDR3 loop spans 14 amino acids. Germline CDR1 reads LGHDT; CDR2 reads YNNKEL (reference sequence).

V gene TRBV7-3 combines with J gene TRBJ1-2. This CDR3 comprises 13 residues. Germline assignment: CDR1 SGHTA and CDR2 FQGTGA. The CDR3 protein is CASSRQEVYGYTF.

The chain employs TRBV29-1 and TRBJ2-4; TCRdb reports TRBD1, a call that lacks DNA to check it against. CDR1 is SQVTM, CDR2 ANQGSEA, per germline. The CDR3 is 13 amino acids. The CDR3 loop reads CSVERGAGNIQYF.

Here the CDR3 reads CSAPRPDRASRNQPQHF. The genes are TRBV20-1 and TRBJ1-5. CDR1 DFQATT and CDR2 SNEGSKA come from the germline V gene (reference sequence). The CDR3 loop spans 17 amino acids.

The genes are TRBV6-1 and TRBJ1-3. CDR1 is MNHNS and CDR2 is SASEGT in the germline V gene. This CDR3 has 14 residues. The CDR3 reads CASSLLGLGNTIYF.

V gene TRBV20-1 combines with J gene TRBJ1-2; absent DNA, TCRdb's TRBD1 call cannot be checked. Germline CDR1 is DFQATT and CDR2 is SNEGSKA (reference sequence). The CDR3 contains 12 residues. The CDR3 sequence: CSAGESGYGYTF.

The rearrangement uses TRBV12-3 or TRBV12-4 and TRBJ2-2; the TCRdb call, TRBD1, lacks DNA for checking. CDR3 length equals 15 residues. The CDR3: CASSPTTGNTGELFF.

This chain joins TRBV20-1 and TRBJ2-5; the D call from TCRdb, TRBD2, cannot be confirmed without DNA. The germline V gene encodes CDR1 DFQATT and CDR2 SNEGSKA (reference sequence). The CDR3 consists of 15 residues. Here the CDR3 reads CSGDILAGGQETQYF.